The clone carrying this TCR beta chain was found many times. The antigen remains unidentified. This entry belongs to a study of neurological immune-mediated disorders. Study-wide background: Within the group of about 35 multiple sclerosis patients, approximately 31 were relapsing-remitting, while 3 were secondary progressive. General study findings and limits: In multiple sclerosis patients, the repertoire cluster was unrelated to clinical or MRI findings.

Germline assignment: CDR1 DFQATT and CDR2 SNEGSKA (reference sequence). This CDR3 has 13 amino acids. V was shortened by 1 base and J by 3 bases, with 9 bases between the two germline ends. TCRdb processed the 5' RACE reads anew with MiXCR; each CDR3 protein has one entry. The sample holds 27,000 or so distinct CDR3 sequences, around 3.2% seen once. Source material was 2 million unsorted PBMCs, stored at -80 °C in RNAlater. This sequence originates from a woman aged 25 to 39 with multiple sclerosis. V is TRBV20-1 and J is TRBJ1-1; D might be TRBD1 (5 bases). The sequencing input was PBMCs. CDR3 protein: CSARVTVYTEAFF. The CDR3 bases are TGCAGTGCTAGAGTGACAGTTTACACTGAAGCTTTCTTT.